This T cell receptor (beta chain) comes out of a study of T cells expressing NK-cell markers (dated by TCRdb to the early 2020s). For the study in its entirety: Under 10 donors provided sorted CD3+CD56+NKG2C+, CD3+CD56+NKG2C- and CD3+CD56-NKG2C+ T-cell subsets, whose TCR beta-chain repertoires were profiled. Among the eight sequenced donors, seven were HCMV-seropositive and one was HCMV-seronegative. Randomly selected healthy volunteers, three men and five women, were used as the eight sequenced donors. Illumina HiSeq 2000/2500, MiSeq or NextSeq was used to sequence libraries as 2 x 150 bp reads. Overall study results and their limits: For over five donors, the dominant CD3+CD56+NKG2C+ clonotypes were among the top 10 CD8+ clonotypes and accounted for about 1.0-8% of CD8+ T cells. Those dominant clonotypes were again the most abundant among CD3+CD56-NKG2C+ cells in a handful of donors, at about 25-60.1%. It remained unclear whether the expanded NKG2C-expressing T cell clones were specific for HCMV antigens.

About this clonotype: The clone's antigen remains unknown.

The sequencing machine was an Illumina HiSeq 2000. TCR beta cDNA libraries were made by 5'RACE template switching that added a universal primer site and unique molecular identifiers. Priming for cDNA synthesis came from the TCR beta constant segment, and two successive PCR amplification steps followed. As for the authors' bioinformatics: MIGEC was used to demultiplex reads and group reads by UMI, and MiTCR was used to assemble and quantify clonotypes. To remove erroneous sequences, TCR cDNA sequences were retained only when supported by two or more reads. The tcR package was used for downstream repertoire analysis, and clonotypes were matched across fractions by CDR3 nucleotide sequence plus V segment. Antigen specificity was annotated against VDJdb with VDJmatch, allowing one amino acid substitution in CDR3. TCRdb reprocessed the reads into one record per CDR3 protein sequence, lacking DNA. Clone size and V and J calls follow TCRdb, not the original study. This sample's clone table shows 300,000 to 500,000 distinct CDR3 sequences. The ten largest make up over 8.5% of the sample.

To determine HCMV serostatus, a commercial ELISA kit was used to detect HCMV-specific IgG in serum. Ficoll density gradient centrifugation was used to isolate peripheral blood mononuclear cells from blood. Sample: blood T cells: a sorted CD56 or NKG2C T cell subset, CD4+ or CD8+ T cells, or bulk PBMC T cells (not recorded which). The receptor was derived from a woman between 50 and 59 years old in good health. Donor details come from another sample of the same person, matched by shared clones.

CDR3 loop: CASSPHGGTDTQYF. The rearranged segments are TRBV11-1 and TRBJ2-3; TCRdb picks TRBD1, but there is no DNA to check that call. From the cysteine up to the phenylalanine, the CDR3 has a length of 14 residues. No DNA is listed. Taken from the germline V gene (reference sequence), the CDR1 and CDR2 loops are SGHAT and FQDESV.